A selection of T cell receptor beta chains follows, all from one sample in a study of blood T cell repertoires in COVID-19. Some clones are missing from TCRdb's copy, which holds only in-frame ones; the method was immunoSEQ multiplex PCR. The table has under 250,000 clones, more than 75% seen once. Sequencing used peripheral blood. The receptor set was obtained from a woman aged 70-85 years with active or convalescent COVID-19. Both conserved end residues are part of each CDR3. Fields, in order: V gene, D gene, J gene, clone size, CDR3 protein, CDR3 DNA. A D gene is named only where the DNA matches it firmly. Clone size is given for some rows only: seen once, a few or many times, or a class if the clone is expanded.

V: TRBV7-2; D: TRBD1; J: TRBJ2-5; size: NA; CDR3: CASSLVGQGQETQYF; DNA: TGTGCCAGCAGCTTGGTTGGACAGGGCCAAGAGACCCAGTACTTC
V: TRBV2; D: TRBD1; J: TRBJ1-1; size: NA; CDR3: CASSGQGIRAFF; DNA: TGTGCCAGCAGTGGACAGGGAATAAGAGCTTTCTTT
V: TRBV2; D: NA; J: TRBJ1-2; size: NA; CDR3: CASRVGASDYGYTF; DNA: TGTGCCAGCAGAGTGGGGGCGTCGGACTATGGCTACACCTTC
V: TRBV6-5; D: NA; J: TRBJ1-3; size: NA; CDR3: CASRYDSISGNTIYF; DNA: TGTGCCAGCAGATATGACAGTATCTCTGGAAACACCATATATTTT
V: TRBV7-2; D: TRBD1; J: TRBJ2-7; size: NA; CDR3: CASSLRQGPYEQYF; DNA: TGTGCCAGCAGCTTACGACAGGGACCCTACGAGCAGTACTTC
V: TRBV18; D: TRBD2; J: TRBJ2-7; size: few; CDR3: CASRTTGGGYEQYF; DNA: TGTGCCAGCCGTACAACGGGGGGAGGATACGAGCAGTACTTC
V: TRBV7-2; D: NA; J: TRBJ2-5; size: NA; CDR3: CASSWGEETQYF; DNA: TGTGCCAGCAGCTGGGGAGAAGAGACCCAGTACTTC
V: TRBV2; D: TRBD2; J: TRBJ2-3; size: NA; CDR3: CAGTLAGTDTQYF; DNA: TGTGCCGGCACACTAGCGGGCACAGATACGCAGTATTTT
V: TRBV2; D: NA; J: TRBJ2-6; size: NA; CDR3: CASNEQGSGANVLTF; DNA: TGTGCCAGCAACGAACAGGGCTCTGGGGCCAACGTCCTGACTTTC
V: TRBV18; D: NA; J: TRBJ2-6; size: NA; CDR3: CASSPTRTDSGGANVLTF; DNA: TGTGCCAGCTCACCAACCCGGACGGATTCGGGAGGGGCCAACGTCCTGACTTTC
V: TRBV5-1; D: TRBD1; J: TRBJ1-1; size: NA; CDR3: CASSLGGPMNTEAFF; DNA: TGCGCCAGCAGCTTAGGGGGCCCAATGAACACTGAAGCTTTCTTT
V: TRBV25-1; D: NA; J: TRBJ1-3; size: NA; CDR3: CASSDSFFSGNTIYF; DNA: TGTGCCAGCAGTGATTCGTTCTTCTCTGGAAACACCATATATTTT
V: TRBV4-2; D: NA; J: TRBJ1-2; size: NA; CDR3: CASSRAAQGMDGYTF; DNA: TGTGCCAGCAGCCGAGCCGCCCAGGGCATGGATGGCTACACCTTC
V: TRBV19; D: NA; J: TRBJ1-1; size: NA; CDR3: CASMKGGSTEAFF; DNA: TGTGCCAGTATGAAGGGAGGTAGCACTGAAGCTTTCTTT
V: TRBV6-5; D: TRBD1; J: TRBJ1-1; size: few; CDR3: CATITLQGLNTEAFF; DNA: TGTGCCACTATCACTTTACAGGGGTTAAACACTGAAGCTTTCTTT
V: TRBV25-1; D: NA; J: TRBJ2-7; size: few; CDR3: CASSGLEGTYEQYF; DNA: TGTGCCAGCAGTGGGCTAGAGGGTACCTACGAGCAGTACTTC
V: TRBV7-9; D: NA; J: TRBJ2-7; size: NA; CDR3: CASTEVGGLYYEQYF; DNA: TGTGCCAGCACCGAAGTGGGGGGGCTGTACTACGAGCAGTACTTC
V: TRBV5-4; D: TRBD1; J: TRBJ2-7; size: NA; CDR3: CASSLPQGAREQYF; DNA: TGTGCCAGCAGCCTGCCGCAGGGGGCGAGAGAGCAGTACTTC
V: TRBV9; D: NA; J: TRBJ1-6; size: few; CDR3: CASSPTGDGTRGRYSPLHF; DNA: TGTGCCAGCAGCCCTACCGGGGATGGGACTCGGGGTCGGTATTCACCCCTCCACTTT
V: TRBV7-2; D: TRBD1; J: TRBJ1-5; size: NA; CDR3: CASSLGQFNQPQHF; DNA: TGTGCCAGCAGCTTGGGACAGTTCAATCAGCCCCAGCATTTT
V: TRBV10-1; D: TRBD1; J: TRBJ1-1; size: NA; CDR3: CASSTDRDETEAFF; DNA: TGCGCCAGCAGTACCGACAGGGATGAAACTGAAGCTTTCTTT
V: TRBV18; D: NA; J: TRBJ1-2; size: NA; CDR3: CASSSGQGYTF; DNA: TGTGCCAGCTCGTCTGGACAGGGCTACACCTTC